This T cell receptor (beta chain) appears in the sequencing data of a study of OX40 agonist ivuxolimab in advanced cancers. The CDR3 is 16 amino acids. CDR1 and CDR2 from the germline V gene are MDHEN and SYDVKM. After removal of 4 bases from V and 2 bases from J, the junction contained 7 bases not matched to a gene. Profiling relied on immunoSEQ multiplex PCR, and the TCRdb table lists in-frame clones only, not all of them. Counted here are 53,000 or so clones, roughly 92% occurring once; the ten biggest clones make up more than 15%. Drawing of blood for sampling happened at baseline, at cycle 4 day 1, and at cycle 7 day 1.

The chain has TRBV28 and TRBJ2-3; 9 nucleotides line up with TRBD2. This receptor was obtained from an adult with an advanced solid tumor such as melanoma, head and neck, liver or kidney cancer. The sequenced sample was CD4+ or CD8+ T cells sorted from blood, obtained in a trial of the OX40 agonist ivuxolimab. The CDR3, as DNA: TGTGCCAGCAGTTGGGTCCTAGCGGGAAACACAGATACGCAGTATTTT. Amino acid sequence: CASSWVLAGNTDTQYF. The variable domain in full, completed from reference TRBV28 and TRBJ2-3, reads DVKVTQSSRYLVKRTGEKVFLECVQDMDHENMFWYRQDPGLGLRLIYFSYDVKMKEKGDIPEGYSVSREKKERFSLILESASTNQTSMYLCASSWVLAGNTDTQYFGPGTRLTVL.